This T cell receptor beta chain was captured in a study of blood T cell repertoires in COVID-19. V dropped 4 bases and J dropped 4; count of bases not matched to a gene: 4. The CDR3 is 14 amino acids. Germline values: CDR1 KGHSH, CDR2 LQKENI. In its sample, this clone was seen a few times. Some clones are missing from TCRdb's copy, which holds only in-frame ones; the method was immunoSEQ multiplex PCR. In the table there are 110,000 or so clones, about 80% of which are singletons. This sequence joins TRBV18 and TRBJ1-5, with TRBD1 identical over 7 bases. The material sequenced was peripheral blood. The source of this sequence is a woman between 65 and 79 years old with acute or convalescent COVID-19. The CDR3 coding sequence is TGTGCCAGCTCACAATTGACAGGGAATCAGCCCCAGCATTTT. Protein: CASSQLTGNQPQHF.